These 19 T cell receptor beta chains were sequenced from one sample in a study of T cell responses to AZD1222 COVID-19 vaccine. Produced via immunoSEQ multiplex PCR; TCRdb's table is partial and in-frame only. The data hold about 190,000 clones, with 80% to 90% observed a single time. The sample was peripheral blood, taken on day 0 of MenACWY control vaccination. These receptors came from an adult in good health.

DNA of the CDR3: TGTGCCAGCATCACTGGGCCGGGGATTGCAGATACGCAGTATTTT. As protein: CASITGPGIADTQYF. V and J are TRBV6-5 and TRBJ2-3, with D tentatively TRBD2 (5 bases). The CDR3 consists of 15 residues. Germline V lookup: CDR1 MNHEY, CDR2 SVGAGI. V was shortened by 7 bases and J by 4 bases, with 18 bases between the two germline ends.

The chain couples TRBV28 to TRBJ1-1, with D perhaps TRBD1 (6 bases). Germline V gene lookup returns CDR1 MDHEN and CDR2 SYDVKM. V lost 10 bases to trimming and J lost 1 base, with 10 bases between them. This CDR3 has 12 amino acids. In DNA form, the CDR3 reads TGTGCCACACAGGGTGGGAACACTGAAGCTTTCTTT. It encodes CATQGGNTEAFF.

This clone has a handful of counts. The CDR3: CASSDGRDTGELFF. In nucleotides, the CDR3 is TGTGCCAGCAGTGATGGGCGGGACACCGGGGAGCTGTTTTTT. The V gene is TRBV6-4, the J gene TRBJ2-2, with D maybe TRBD2 (5 bases). V lost 3 bases to trimming and J lost 3 bases, with 8 bases between them. The CDR3 is 14 residues long. The germline CDR1 and CDR2 sequences are MRHNA and SNTAGT.

The chain employs TRBV3-1 (or the pseudogene TRBV3-2) and TRBJ2-5; 11 nucleotides align to TRBD2. Germline V gene data show CDR1 as LGHDT and CDR2 as YNNKEL (reference sequence). The CDR3 is made up of 17 amino acids. J was trimmed by 5 bases and V by 0 bases; bases with no gene match: 8. The CDR3 loop reads CASSQERLAGSRETQYF. The CDR3 nucleotides read TGTGCCAGCAGCCAAGAGAGACTAGCGGGGTCAAGGGAGACCCAGTACTTC.

The V gene is TRBV7-2, the J gene TRBJ2-3; TRBD2 matches 7 bases. The CDR3 length is 16 residues. V dropped 1 base and J dropped 3; count of bases not matched to a gene: 7. CDR1 SGHTA and CDR2 FQGNSA come from the germline V gene. The CDR3 loop is CASSLVHRGGTDTQYF. The CDR3 coding sequence is TGTGCCAGCAGCTTAGTCCATCGGGGAGGGACAGATACGCAGTATTTT.

The chain couples TRBV7-2 to TRBJ1-6; D unclear. The CDR3 runs to 18 residues. Germline CDR1 reads SGHTA; CDR2 reads FQGNSA. V gave up 5 bases and J gave up 7 bases, with 24 bases separating them. CDR3 in amino acids: CASSLDPFREVRNSPLHF. CDR3 nucleotides: TGTGCCAGCAGCCTAGACCCTTTTCGGGAGGTTAGGAATTCACCCCTCCACTTT.

The rearrangement uses TRBV28 and TRBJ1-6; D uncertain. This CDR3 comprises 14 residues. Trimming pared 5 bases from V and 10 bases from J, leaving 15 bases between. Germline V CDR1 and CDR2: MDHEN, SYDVKM. The CDR3, as DNA: TGTGCCAGCAGTCCGAGGGCGTCCCAATCACCCCTCCACTTT. It translates to CASSPRASQSPLHF.

The chain couples TRBV6-2 or TRBV6-3 to TRBJ2-1, with TRBD2 identical over 8 bases. The V gene end was trimmed by 0 bases and the J gene end by 3 bases; junction bases not matched to a gene: 4. CDR1 and CDR2 (germline): MNHEY, SVGEGT. The CDR3 extends over 16 amino acids. CDR3 in DNA: TGTGCCAGCAGTTACTCGACGGGGGGGCTCTACAATGAGCAGTTCTTC. This codes for CASSYSTGGLYNEQFF.

The chain carries TRBV25-1 and TRBJ1-4; TRBD1 is a possible D gene (6 bases). Germline loops: CDR1 MGHDK, CDR2 SYGVNS. The V end lost 2 bases, the J end lost 2 bases, and 15 bases lay between the germline ends. The CDR3 consists of 17 residues. The CDR3 is CASSENRGGSTNEKLFF. The CDR3, as DNA: TGTGCCAGCAGTGAAAACAGAGGGGGAAGTACTAATGAAAAACTGTTTTTT.

The chain recombines TRBV28 with TRBJ1-1; 9 bases line up with TRBD1. The CDR3 has 15 amino acids. V lost 7 bases and J lost 5; bases outside the gene matches: 11. Germline V gene data show CDR1 as MDHEN and CDR2 as SYDVKM. CDR3 sequence: CASIPTPGQGTEAFF. As DNA, the CDR3 is TGTGCCAGCATCCCGACACCGGGACAGGGTACTGAAGCTTTCTTT.

The V gene is TRBV27, the J gene TRBJ2-4, with 8 bases lining up with TRBD1. This CDR3 has 15 residues. The germline CDR1 and CDR2 sequences are MNHEY and SMNVEV (reference sequence). V dropped 4 bases and J dropped 9; count of bases not matched to a gene: 11. The chain's CDR3 is CASSSPGQAPSIQYF. CDR3 bases: TGTGCCAGCAGTTCGCCGGGACAGGCCCCTTCCATTCAGTACTTC.

In its sample, this clone was seen a few times. The chain joins TRBV6-2 or TRBV6-3 to TRBJ1-2, with 8 bases identical to TRBD1. The CDR3 consists of 16 residues. Germline values: CDR1 MNHEY, CDR2 SVGEGT. Germline trimming cut 2 bases from V and 6 bases from J; bases unmatched to any gene: 11. The CDR3 DNA follows: TGTGCCAGCAGTTACGAGCAGGGGGCTTCAGCGCATGGCTACACCTTC. Translating it yields CASSYEQGASAHGYTF.

The chain links TRBV7-9 to TRBJ2-2; no clear D. V dropped 10 bases and J dropped 0 bases, with 12 bases sitting between them. CDR1 SEHNR and CDR2 FQNEAQ come from the germline V gene (reference sequence). The CDR3 runs to 14 residues. CDR3 sequence (DNA): TGTGCCACCCGGCCTACAGCGAACACCGGGGAGCTGTTTTTT. The encoded protein is CATRPTANTGELFF.

This clone was found a few times. The chain employs TRBV6-2 or TRBV6-3 and TRBJ1-5; D is perhaps TRBD1 (5 bases). Germline values: CDR1 MNHEY, CDR2 SVGEGT. Trimming left V 2 bases short and J 7 bases short, with 15 bases between. This CDR3 has 15 amino acids. Written as DNA, the CDR3 is TGTGCCAGCAGTTACGCTGGGCAGGGAGCACAGCCCCAGCATTTT. The encoded protein is CASSYAGQGAQPQHF.

This clone was seen more than once but under ten times. CDR3 region: CASSHDRTFYEQYF. The CDR3 nucleotides read TGCGCCAGCAGCCACGACAGGACCTTCTACGAGCAGTACTTC. The chain combines TRBV5-1 with TRBJ2-7, with a weak D call TRBD1 (6 bases). The CDR3 loop spans 14 amino acids. CDR1 and CDR2 from the germline V gene are SGHRS and YFSETQ. Trimming shortened V by 4 bases and J by 3 bases, and 14 bases separated the two germline ends.

The CDR3 here is CASSPMVGAFGYTF. The CDR3 nucleotides read TGTGCCAGCAGCCCTATGGTGGGTGCTTTTGGCTACACCTTC. The V and J genes are TRBV3-1 (or the pseudogene TRBV3-2) and TRBJ1-2; D remains ambiguous. Per germline, CDR1 LGHDT and CDR2 YNNKEL (reference sequence). Trimming left V 4 bases short and J 7 bases short, with 16 bases between. This CDR3 is 14 amino acids long.

V usage is TRBV28 and J usage is TRBJ2-3; 8 positions match TRBD1. Trimming took 6 bases from V and 2 from J; bases not matched to a gene: 13. There are 17 residues in the CDR3. Per the germline V gene, CDR1 is MDHEN and CDR2 is SYDVKM. DNA of the CDR3: TGTGCCAGCAGCCTACGGGCCGGGACAGGATTCACAGATACGCAGTATTTT. Translated, it gives CASSLRAGTGFTDTQYF. The full variable domain, in which reference TRBV28 and TRBJ2-3 provide the parts outside the CDR3, is DVKVTQSSRYLVKRTGEKVFLECVQDMDHENMFWYRQDPGLGLRLIYFSYDVKMKEKGDIPEGYSVSREKKERFSLILESASTNQTSMYLCASSLRAGTGFTDTQYFGPGTRLTVL.

This rearrangement joins TRBV19 to TRBJ1-1; TRBD1 is a possible D gene (6 bases). CDR3 length equals 13 residues. CDR1 is LNHDA and CDR2 is SQIVND in the germline V gene (reference sequence). V lost 3 bases to trimming and J lost 8 bases, with 13 bases between them. The CDR3 nucleotides are TGTGCCAGTAGTATTTACAGGGAACGGGAAGCTTTCTTT. Amino acid sequence: CASSIYREREAFF.

The chain joins TRBV19 to TRBJ2-1; D is unresolved. The CDR3 extends over 14 amino acids. The V end lost 3 bases, the J end lost 8 bases, and 14 bases lay between the germline ends. Germline lookup yields CDR1 LNHDA and CDR2 SQIVND (reference sequence). The CDR3 loop reads CASSIGRNPHEQFF. The CDR3 DNA sequence: TGTGCCAGTAGTATTGGCCGAAACCCCCATGAGCAGTTCTTC.